Listed below are T cell receptor beta chains from one sample, sequenced in a study of cytomegalovirus exposure and HLA in healthy donors. TCRdb's copy holds only in-frame clones and misses some; the assay was immunoSEQ multiplex PCR. The data contain more than 120,000 clones, roughly 76% of them singletons. The sequencing sample was made of PBMCs. Source of these receptors: a woman aged 30 to 39 in good health and CMV-seronegative. Each CDR3 is given with its conserved first and last residue. D genes are given only for firm matches. Part of the rows lack a size; the others show once, few, many or a class for expanded clones.

abundance,v_gene,d_gene,j_gene,CDR3nt,CDR3aa
NA,TRBV2,NA,TRBJ2-7,TGTGCCAGCAGTGCCCAACTCGAGCAGTACTTC,CASSAQLEQYF
few,TRBV11-2,TRBD1,TRBJ1-1,TGTGCCAGCAGCTTGGAGGGACAGCTAATGAACACTGAAGCTTTCTTT,CASSLEGQLMNTEAFF
NA,TRBV5-4,TRBD1,TRBJ2-7,TGTGCCAGCAGCTATGGACAGGGCGAGTACGAGCAGTACTTC,CASSYGQGEYEQYF
NA,TRBV10-3,NA,TRBJ1-1,TGTGCCACCACAGACTATAACACTGAAGCTTTCTTT,CATTDYNTEAFF
NA,TRBV21-1,NA,TRBJ1-1,TGTGCCAGCAGCGTGAGGTCTATTACTGAAGCTTTCTTT,CASSVRSITEAFF
NA,TRBV28,TRBD1,TRBJ2-7,TGTGCCAGCAGGGAACGACAGGGCGGCTACGAGCAGTACTTC,CASRERQGGYEQYF
NA,TRBV18,TRBD2,TRBJ2-1,TGTGCCAGCTCACCACGTAGCGGGGGCCACAATGAGCAGTTCTTC,CASSPRSGGHNEQFF
NA,TRBV5-1,TRBD1,TRBJ2-1,TGCGCCAGCAGCACTCGGGACAGCTCCTACAATGAGCAGTTCTTC,CASSTRDSSYNEQFF
NA,TRBV27,NA,TRBJ1-1,TGTGCCAGCAGTCTCGGACTGGGAATGAACACTGAAGCTTTCTTT,CASSLGLGMNTEAFF
NA,TRBV7-9,NA,TRBJ1-2,TGTGCCAGCAGCCGTGGCCGTGGCTACACCTTC,CASSRGRGYTF
NA,TRBV6-5,NA,TRBJ2-2,TGTGCCAGCAGTTCGCAGACTACCCCGAACACCGGGGAGCTGTTTTTT,CASSSQTTPNTGELFF
NA,TRBV4-3,NA,TRBJ2-7,TGCGCCAGCAGCCCCACAGGTCGGAATTCCTACGAGCAGTACTTC,CASSPTGRNSYEQYF
NA,TRBV28,TRBD1,TRBJ1-1,TGTGCCAGCAGTGCCTTGGGACAGCCAGTTGGGTCTTTCTTT,CASSALGQPVGSFF
NA,TRBV5-1,TRBD1,TRBJ1-2,TGCGCCAGCACCAACCGGGACAGGGGAGACTATGGCTACACCTTC,CASTNRDRGDYGYTF
NA,TRBV7-9,NA,TRBJ2-3,TGTGCCAGCAGCTTAGCAGCGGGTTGGGCAGATACGCAGTATTTT,CASSLAAGWADTQYF
NA,TRBV2,TRBD2,TRBJ2-2,TGTGCCAGCAGAAGCGGGGGGGTTGCCGGGGAGCTGTTTTTT,CASRSGGVAGELFF
NA,TRBV9,TRBD2,TRBJ2-5,TGTGCCAGCAGCGTAGTAGCGGGGGGGGAGACCCAGTACTTC,CASSVVAGGETQYF
NA,TRBV6-1,NA,TRBJ1-1,TGTGCCACCTCGGGAACAGAGAACACTGAAGCTTTCTTT,CATSGTENTEAFF
NA,TRBV9,TRBD1,TRBJ1-2,TGTGCCAGCAGCGCACAGGGGACCTTTAACTATGGCTACACCTTC,CASSAQGTFNYGYTF
NA,TRBV5-6,TRBD1,TRBJ2-1,TGTGCCAGCAGCTTGGTTGGGGGACAGGCCTACAATGAGCAGTTCTTC,CASSLVGGQAYNEQFF
NA,TRBV27,TRBD1,TRBJ1-2,TGTGCCAGCAGCCTCAGGGGGGCCCCTATGATTGATGGCTACACCTTC,CASSLRGAPMIDGYTF
NA,TRBV18,TRBD2,TRBJ2-1,TGTGCCAGCTCACCACCGGGAGCGGGGGTTTACAATGAGCAGTTCTTC,CASSPPGAGVYNEQFF
NA,TRBV5-4,NA,TRBJ1-4,TGTGCCAGCAGCCGATCCGGAGATCGGGGTGAAAAACTGTTTTTT,CASSRSGDRGEKLFF
NA,TRBV7-2,TRBD2,TRBJ2-7,TGTGCCAGCAGCTCTCGGGAGGGCCTCGAGCAGTACTTC,CASSSREGLEQYF
NA,TRBV9,NA,TRBJ2-3,TGTGCCAGCAGCGAGAAAGTGGGACTAGATACGCAGTATTTT,CASSEKVGLDTQYF
NA,TRBV11-2,NA,TRBJ2-5,TGTGCCAGCAGCCCCCGGAGGGGTACCCAAGAGACCCAGTACTTC,CASSPRRGTQETQYF
NA,TRBV7-6,TRBD2,TRBJ2-2,TGTGCCAGCAGCCTCCAACTAGCGGGGGGGCCTATGAGGACCGGGGAGCTGTTTTTT,CASSLQLAGGPMRTGELFF
NA,TRBV19,NA,TRBJ2-3,TGTGCCAGTAGTTTTCCTAGCGACTCTAGCACAGATACGCAGTATTTT,CASSFPSDSSTDTQYF
NA,TRBV11-2,TRBD2,TRBJ2-2,TGTGCCAGCAGCCCGACTAGCGTTGACGGGGAGCTGTTTTTT,CASSPTSVDGELFF
NA,TRBV13,TRBD1,TRBJ1-2,TGTGCCAGCAGCTCCGGGACAGGGGGCGTGGGCTATGGCTACACCTTC,CASSSGTGGVGYGYTF
NA,TRBV19,NA,TRBJ1-5,TGTGCCAGTAGTACCCAGGGAAACAATCAGCCCCAGCATTTT,CASSTQGNNQPQHF
NA,TRBV29-1,NA,TRBJ1-2,TGCAGCGTACAATCAGGGAATGGCTACACCTTC,CSVQSGNGYTF
once,TRBV28,TRBD1,TRBJ1-2,TGTGCCAGCAGTGAACAGGGGGCACCGAACTATGGCTACACCTTC,CASSEQGAPNYGYTF
once,TRBV5-4,NA,TRBJ1-2,TGTGCCAGCAGCTTGGCGATACGGTCCGCTTATGGCTACACCTTC,CASSLAIRSAYGYTF
once,TRBV28,NA,TRBJ1-2,TGTGCCAGCAGTTCGAACCGGGACTCAACTAACTATGGCTACACCTTC,CASSSNRDSTNYGYTF
NA,TRBV4-1,NA,TRBJ2-2,TGCGCCAGCAGCCAAGATGCGGCAGTGGTAGCGAACACCGGGGAGCTGTTTTTT,CASSQDAAVVANTGELFF
NA,TRBV27,TRBD1,TRBJ2-1,TGTGCCAGCAGTAACAGGGGGATCTCCTACAATGAGCAGTTCTTC,CASSNRGISYNEQFF
once,TRBV5-1,NA,TRBJ1-2,TGCGCCAGCAGCTTGGTAGGGGCAGACTATGGCTACACCTTC,CASSLVGADYGYTF
NA,TRBV7-3,TRBD2,TRBJ2-1,TGTGCCAGCAGCTTAGCGGGAGGGCAGTACAATGAGCAGTTCTTC,CASSLAGGQYNEQFF
few,TRBV5-4,TRBD2,TRBJ2-1,TGTGCCAGCAGCCCGGGACTAGCGTACAATGAGCAGTTCTTC,CASSPGLAYNEQFF
NA,TRBV29-1,NA,TRBJ1-1,TGCAGCGTTGAATACTACACTGAAGCTTTCTTT,CSVEYYTEAFF
NA,TRBV5-1,TRBD2,TRBJ2-5,TGCGCCAGCAGCCCCGGGACTAGCCCGGGCCAAGAGACCCAGTACTTC,CASSPGTSPGQETQYF
NA,TRBV5-6,TRBD1,TRBJ1-2,TGTGCCAGCAGCTCAGGGGGTCGGTATGGCTACACCTTC,CASSSGGRYGYTF
NA,TRBV19,NA,TRBJ2-7,TGTGCCAGTAGTGGCCCCGGGGGATTTAACCACGAGCAGTACTTC,CASSGPGGFNHEQYF
few,TRBV6-1,NA,TRBJ1-1,TGTGCCAGCAGGCTTACGAGCACAGGTGCTTTCTTT,CASRLTSTGAFF
NA,TRBV27,TRBD1,TRBJ2-2,TGTGCCAGCAGTCCGGTTACAGGGGGCACCGGGGAGCTGTTTTTT,CASSPVTGGTGELFF
NA,TRBV6-4,TRBD1,TRBJ2-2,TGTGCCAGCACCGGACAGGGAGGCGGGGAGCTGTTTTTT,CASTGQGGGELFF
NA,TRBV10-3,NA,TRBJ2-3,TGTGCCATCAGTGACCGTAACGGGGGCACAGATACGCAGTATTTT,CAISDRNGGTDTQYF
NA,TRBV19,TRBD1,TRBJ1-1,TGTGCCAGTAGTCTACAGGGGATGAACACTGAAGCTTTCTTT,CASSLQGMNTEAFF
NA,TRBV5-5,TRBD2,TRBJ2-5,TGTGCCAGCAGCCCGGGCCCAGCGGGGGAGACCCAGTACTTC,CASSPGPAGETQYF
NA,TRBV27,TRBD2,TRBJ2-5,TGTGCCAGCAGTTTGCATAGCGGGAGTTTGGAGGAGACCCAGTACTTC,CASSLHSGSLEETQYF
NA,TRBV10-1,NA,TRBJ2-1,TGCGCCAGCAGTGAGTCGAGCAGGGTCCATGAGCAGTTCTTC,CASSESSRVHEQFF
NA,TRBV9,NA,TRBJ1-6,TGTGCCAGCAGCGTCAGGGTCTATAATTCACCCCTCCACTTT,CASSVRVYNSPLHF
NA,TRBV7-9,TRBD1,TRBJ1-2,TGTGCCAGCAGCTCCCCGCGCTCACGACAGGGGGCGGATGGCTACACCTTC,CASSSPRSRQGADGYTF
once,TRBV5-5,NA,TRBJ2-3,TGTGCCAGCAGCTTAGTCTGGGCGACAGATACGCAGTATTTT,CASSLVWATDTQYF
NA,TRBV18,TRBD2,TRBJ2-5,TGTGCCAGCTCACCAAGATCCGGGACTAGCAACCAAGAGACCCAGTACTTC,CASSPRSGTSNQETQYF
NA,TRBV2,TRBD1,TRBJ2-5,TGTGCCAGCAGTGAGACAGGGAAGGCACAAGAGACCCAGTACTTC,CASSETGKAQETQYF
once,TRBV7-3,TRBD1,TRBJ2-3,TGTGCCAGCAGCTGGTTTGGACAGGGGGTCACAGATACGCAGTATTTT,CASSWFGQGVTDTQYF
NA,TRBV9,TRBD1,TRBJ2-5,TGTGCCAGCAGCGACCGGGACAGCCAAGAGACCCAGTACTTC,CASSDRDSQETQYF
NA,TRBV9,NA,TRBJ2-1,TGTGCCAGCAGCATCAACTCCGACAATGAGCAGTTCTTC,CASSINSDNEQFF